The clone carrying this TCR beta chain was detected a few times. These data are taken from a study of blood T cell repertoires in COVID-19. The V gene's germline CDR1 is MNHEY and CDR2 SVGAGI. V trimming: 7 bases; J trimming: 6 bases; junction bases outside the gene matches: 7. The CDR3 spans 13 residues. Data came from immunoSEQ multiplex PCR; TCRdb stores just in-frame clones and leaves some out. The table includes about 170,000 clones, approximately 90% detected once. This clonotype was obtained from a man aged 45-60 years who had recovered from COVID-19. The sample consisted of peripheral blood. This sequence joins TRBV6-5 and TRBJ2-7; 9 bases fit TRBD1. CDR3 protein: CASIRDRVAEQYF. The CDR3 nucleotides read TGTGCCAGCATCCGGGACAGGGTCGCCGAGCAGTACTTC.